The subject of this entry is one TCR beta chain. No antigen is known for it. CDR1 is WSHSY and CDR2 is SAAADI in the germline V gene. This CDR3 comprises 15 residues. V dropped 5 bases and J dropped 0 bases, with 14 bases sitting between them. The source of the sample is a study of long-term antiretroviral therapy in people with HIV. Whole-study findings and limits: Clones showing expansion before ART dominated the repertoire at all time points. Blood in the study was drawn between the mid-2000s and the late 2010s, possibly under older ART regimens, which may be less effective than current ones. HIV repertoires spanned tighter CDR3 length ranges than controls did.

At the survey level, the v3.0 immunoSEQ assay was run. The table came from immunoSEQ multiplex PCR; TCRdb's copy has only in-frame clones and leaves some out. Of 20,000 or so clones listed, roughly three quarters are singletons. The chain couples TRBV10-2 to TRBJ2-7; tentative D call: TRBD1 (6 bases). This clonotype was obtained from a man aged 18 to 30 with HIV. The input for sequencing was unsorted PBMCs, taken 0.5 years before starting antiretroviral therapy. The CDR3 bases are TGCGCCAGCAGTTTCGACAGGCCCGTCTCCTACGAGCAGTACTTC. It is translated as CASSFDRPVSYEQYF.